Given below is one T cell receptor (beta chain) in context. The antigen is not known. This entry belongs to a study of T-cell reconstitution after alpha-beta-depleted transplantation in children. General study findings and limits: Reported findings indicate that, about two months after transplant, alpha-beta T cells came from several hundred expanded clones, which were derived from non-depleted graft cells. Surviving recipient T cells and thymic progenitors produced the high day-60 TCRbeta diversity seen in some patients.

The germline V gene has CDR1 DFQATT and CDR2 SNEGSKA (reference sequence). This CDR3 contains 15 residues. V gave up 2 bases and J gave up 3 bases; unmatched junction bases: 8. Library preparation (for TCRbeta) was performed with unique molecular identifiers. One entry per CDR3 protein results from TCRdb running MiXCR on the PCR reads. This table holds 300,000 to 400,000 distinct CDR3 sequences, roughly 25% found once. The sequenced sample was PBMCs, mostly from graft donor cells, obtained 180 days after TCRalphabeta/CD19-depleted stem cell transplant. The V gene is TRBV20-1, the J gene TRBJ1-2; 8 bases match TRBD1. The sequence came from a male patient aged 5 to 17 who had a stem cell transplant for acute lymphoblastic leukemia, so the T cells may come from the graft donor. The CDR3 region is CSARRGTGYDYGYTF. DNA for the CDR3: TGCAGTGCTAGACGGGGGACAGGTTATGACTATGGCTACACCTTC.